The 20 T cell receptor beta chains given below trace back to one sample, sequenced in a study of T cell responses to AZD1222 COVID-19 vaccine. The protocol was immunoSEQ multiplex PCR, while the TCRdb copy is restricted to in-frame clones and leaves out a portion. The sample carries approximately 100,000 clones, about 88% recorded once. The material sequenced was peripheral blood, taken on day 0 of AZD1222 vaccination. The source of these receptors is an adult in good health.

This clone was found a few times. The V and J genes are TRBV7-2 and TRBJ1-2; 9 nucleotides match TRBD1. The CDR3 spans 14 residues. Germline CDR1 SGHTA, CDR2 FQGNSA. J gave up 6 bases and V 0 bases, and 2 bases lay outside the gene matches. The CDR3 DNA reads TGTGCCAGCAGCTTAGCGACAGGGGGGGATGGCTACACCTTC. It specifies CASSLATGGDGYTF.

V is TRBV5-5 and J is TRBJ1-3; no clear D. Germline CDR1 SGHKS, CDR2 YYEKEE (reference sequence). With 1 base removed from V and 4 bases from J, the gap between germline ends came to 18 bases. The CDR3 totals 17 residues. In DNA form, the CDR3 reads TGTGCCAGCAGCTTGTCCCCCCGGCAGTACTCGGGAAACACCATATATTTT. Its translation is CASSLSPRQYSGNTIYF.

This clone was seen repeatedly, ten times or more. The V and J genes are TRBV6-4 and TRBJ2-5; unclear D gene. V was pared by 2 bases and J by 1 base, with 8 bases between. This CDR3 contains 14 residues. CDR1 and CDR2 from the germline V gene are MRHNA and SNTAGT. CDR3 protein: CASSDGPAQETQYF. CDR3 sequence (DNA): TGTGCCAGCAGTGACGGTCCAGCCCAAGAGACCCAGTACTTC.

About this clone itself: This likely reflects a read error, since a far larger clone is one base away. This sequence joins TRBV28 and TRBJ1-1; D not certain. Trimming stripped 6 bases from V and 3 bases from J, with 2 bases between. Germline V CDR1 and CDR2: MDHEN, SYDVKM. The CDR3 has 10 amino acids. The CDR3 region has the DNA TGTGCCAGCAGGGACACTGAAGCTTTCTTT. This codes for CASRDTEAFF.

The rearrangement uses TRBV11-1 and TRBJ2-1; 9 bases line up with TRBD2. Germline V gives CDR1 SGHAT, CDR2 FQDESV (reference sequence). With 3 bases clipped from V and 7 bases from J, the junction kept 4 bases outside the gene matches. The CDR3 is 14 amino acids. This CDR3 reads CASSFGLAGNEQFF. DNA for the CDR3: TGTGCCAGCAGCTTCGGTCTAGCGGGGAATGAGCAGTTCTTC. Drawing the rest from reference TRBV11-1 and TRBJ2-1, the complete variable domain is EAEVAQSPRYKITEKSQAVAFWCDPISGHATLYWYRQILGQGPELLVQFQDESVVDDSQLPKDRFSAERLKGVDSTLKIQPAELGDSAMYLCASSFGLAGNEQFFGPGTRLTVL.

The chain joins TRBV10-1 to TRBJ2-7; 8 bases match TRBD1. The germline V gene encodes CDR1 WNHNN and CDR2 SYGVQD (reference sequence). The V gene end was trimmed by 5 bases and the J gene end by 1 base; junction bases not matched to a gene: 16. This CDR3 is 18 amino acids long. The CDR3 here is CASSPLWTGRRWSYEQYF. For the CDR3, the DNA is TGCGCCAGCAGTCCTCTCTGGACAGGGAGAAGGTGGTCCTACGAGCAGTACTTC.

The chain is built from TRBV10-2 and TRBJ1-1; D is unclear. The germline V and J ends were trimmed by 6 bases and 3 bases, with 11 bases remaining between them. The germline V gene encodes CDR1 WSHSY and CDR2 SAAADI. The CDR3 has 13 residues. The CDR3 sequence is CASRTSSDTEAFF. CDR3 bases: TGCGCCAGCAGAACCAGCTCGGACACTGAAGCTTTCTTT.

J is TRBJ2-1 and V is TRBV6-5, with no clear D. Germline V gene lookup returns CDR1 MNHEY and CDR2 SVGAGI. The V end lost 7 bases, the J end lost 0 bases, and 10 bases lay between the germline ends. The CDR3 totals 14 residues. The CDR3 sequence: CASMATSSYNEQFF. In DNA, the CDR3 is TGTGCCAGCATGGCCACGAGCTCCTACAATGAGCAGTTCTTC.

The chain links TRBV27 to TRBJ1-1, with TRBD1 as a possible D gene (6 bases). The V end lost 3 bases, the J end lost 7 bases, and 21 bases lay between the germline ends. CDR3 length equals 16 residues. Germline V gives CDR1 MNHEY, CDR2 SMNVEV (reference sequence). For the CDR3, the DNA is TGTGCCAGCAGTTTCTTAGGGAGAGGGACACGAAATGAAGCTTTCTTT. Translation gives CASSFLGRGTRNEAFF.

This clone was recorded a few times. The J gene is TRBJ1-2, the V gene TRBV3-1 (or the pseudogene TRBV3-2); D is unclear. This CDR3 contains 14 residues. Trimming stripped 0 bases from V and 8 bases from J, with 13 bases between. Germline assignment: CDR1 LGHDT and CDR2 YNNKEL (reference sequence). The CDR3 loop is CASSQDPGTGGYTF. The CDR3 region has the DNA TGTGCCAGCAGCCAAGATCCTGGCACCGGGGGCTACACCTTC.

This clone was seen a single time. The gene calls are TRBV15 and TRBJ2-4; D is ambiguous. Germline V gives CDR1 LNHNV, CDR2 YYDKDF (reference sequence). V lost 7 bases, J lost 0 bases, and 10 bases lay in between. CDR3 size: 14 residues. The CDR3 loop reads CATTFGLAKNIQYF. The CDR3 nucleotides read TGTGCCACCACCTTCGGTTTAGCCAAAAACATTCAGTACTTC.

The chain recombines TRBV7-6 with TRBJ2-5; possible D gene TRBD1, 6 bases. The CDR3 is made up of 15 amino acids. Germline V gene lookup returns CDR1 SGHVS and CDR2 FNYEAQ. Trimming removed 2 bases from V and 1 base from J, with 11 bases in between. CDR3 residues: CASSLRQVPQETQYF. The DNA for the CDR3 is TGTGCCAGCAGCTTAAGACAGGTCCCCCAAGAGACCCAGTACTTC.

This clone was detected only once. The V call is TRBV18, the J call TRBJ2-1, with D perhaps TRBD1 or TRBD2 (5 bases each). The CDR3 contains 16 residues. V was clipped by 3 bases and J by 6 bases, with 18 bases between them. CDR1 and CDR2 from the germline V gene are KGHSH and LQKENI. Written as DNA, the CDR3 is TGTGCCAGCTCACCGGAGTCGGCAGGGAGTTCCAATGAGCAGTTCTTC. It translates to CASSPESAGSSNEQFF.

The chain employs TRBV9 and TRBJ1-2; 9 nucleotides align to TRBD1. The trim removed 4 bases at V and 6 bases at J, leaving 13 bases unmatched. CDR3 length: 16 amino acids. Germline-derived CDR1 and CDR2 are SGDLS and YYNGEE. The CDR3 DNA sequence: TGTGCCAGCAGCATAACCGGGACAGGGCTTTTCCATGGCTACACCTTC. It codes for CASSITGTGLFHGYTF.

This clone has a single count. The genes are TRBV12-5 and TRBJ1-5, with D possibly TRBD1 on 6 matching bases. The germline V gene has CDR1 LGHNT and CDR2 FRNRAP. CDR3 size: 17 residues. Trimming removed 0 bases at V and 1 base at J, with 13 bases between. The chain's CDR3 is CASGLVLTGTSNQPQHF. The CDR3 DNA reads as TGTGCTAGTGGTTTGGTATTAACAGGGACGAGCAATCAGCCCCAGCATTTT.

DNA for the CDR3: TGTGCCAGCACGGGACAGGTCAATCAGCCCCAGCATTTT. Residues: CASTGQVNQPQHF. V usage is TRBV6-5 and J usage is TRBJ1-5; 8 bases are a match to TRBD1. The ends lost 7 bases at V and 3 bases at J; junction bases unmatched: 2. This CDR3 spans 13 amino acids. Germline loops: CDR1 MNHEY, CDR2 SVGAGI.

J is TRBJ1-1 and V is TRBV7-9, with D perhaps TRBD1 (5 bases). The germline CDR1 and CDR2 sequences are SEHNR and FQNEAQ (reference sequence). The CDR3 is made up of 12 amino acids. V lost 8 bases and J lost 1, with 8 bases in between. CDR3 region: CASERGNTEAFF. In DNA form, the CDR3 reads TGTGCCAGCGAAAGGGGGAACACTGAAGCTTTCTTT.

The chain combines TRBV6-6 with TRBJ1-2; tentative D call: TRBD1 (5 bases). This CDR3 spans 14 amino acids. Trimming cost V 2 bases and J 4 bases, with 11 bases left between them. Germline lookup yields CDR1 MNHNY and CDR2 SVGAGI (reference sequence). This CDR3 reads CASSYGQNPYGYTF. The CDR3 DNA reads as TGTGCCAGCAGTTACGGACAAAATCCCTATGGCTACACCTTC.

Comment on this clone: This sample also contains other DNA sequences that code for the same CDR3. CDR3 sequence reads: CASSEGRGSGNTIYF. The CDR3 DNA follows: TGTGCCAGCAGTGAAGGTCGGGGATCAGGAAACACCATATATTTT. The chain is built from TRBV6-1 and TRBJ1-3; D is undetermined. The CDR3 covers 15 residues. Trimming removed 1 base at V and 4 bases at J, with 11 bases between. Germline-derived CDR1 and CDR2 are MNHNS and SASEGT.

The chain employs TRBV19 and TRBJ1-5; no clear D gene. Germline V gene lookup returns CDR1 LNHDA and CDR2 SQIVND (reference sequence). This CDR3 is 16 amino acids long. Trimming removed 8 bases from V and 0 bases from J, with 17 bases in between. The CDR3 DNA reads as TGTGCCAGTTCGCAAGGGTCCCTCTTTAGCAATCAGCCCCAGCATTTT. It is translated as CASSQGSLFSNQPQHF.